This T cell receptor (beta chain) emerged from a study of control samples from healthy donors and cancer patients. Trimming removed 5 bases from V and 0 bases from J, with 10 bases in between. Germline V gene lookup returns CDR1 SQVTM and CDR2 ANQGSEA. CDR3 length: 13 amino acids. Data came from immunoSEQ multiplex PCR; TCRdb stores just in-frame clones and leaves some out. This table holds approximately 170,000 clones, 93% found once. The rearrangement joins TRBV29-1 to TRBJ1-1; D ambiguous. The sample was blood. The source is a woman in her fifties or sixties in good health. CDR3 protein: CSVSPTMNTEAFF. CDR3 DNA: TGCAGCGTTTCCCCAACCATGAACACTGAAGCTTTCTTT.